These 13 T cell receptor beta chains were sequenced from one sample in a study of cytomegalovirus exposure and HLA in healthy donors. The primer mix had 60 Vbeta and 13 Jbeta primers. Sequenced by immunoSEQ multiplex PCR; TCRdb stores in-frame clones only, minus some. The sample yields approximately 150,000 clones, about 70% seen once. The sequencing sample was made of PBMCs. The origin of the receptors is a woman aged 18 to 35 in good health and CMV-seropositive.

This clone was observed a few times. This chain joins TRBV4-2 and TRBJ2-3; D call uncertain. The CDR3 length is 16 residues. V lost 0 bases, J lost 1 base, and 11 bases lay in between. Per the germline V gene, CDR1 is LGHNA and CDR2 is YNFKEQ. CDR3 loop: CASSQEASLGTDTQYF. The CDR3 bases are TGTGCCAGCAGCCAAGAGGCTTCCCTAGGCACAGATACGCAGTATTTT.

In its sample, this clone was seen a few times. Here the CDR3 DNA reads TGTGCCAGTACCGACTCCCCTGGCAGGGGGCGTCAGCCCCAGCATTTT. It is translated as CASTDSPGRGRQPQHF. V usage is TRBV19 and J usage is TRBJ1-5, with 8 bases aligning to TRBD1. V was pared by 7 bases and J by 6 bases, with 14 bases of the junction left unmatched. The CDR3 spans 16 residues. Germline CDR1 reads LNHDA; CDR2 reads SQIVND (reference sequence).

This rearrangement joins TRBV10-3 to TRBJ2-7; perhaps TRBD2 as D (6 bases). The CDR3 runs 13 residues. Germline values: CDR1 ENHRY, CDR2 SYGVKD. V was shortened by 11 bases and J by 2 bases, with 16 bases between the two germline ends. In DNA, the CDR3 is TGTGCCTTAGGGGACTCAACGACCTACGAGCAGTACTTC. It translates to CALGDSTTYEQYF.

This clone was detected a few times. The gene calls are TRBV5-4 and TRBJ2-7; D gene unclear. The CDR3 contains 15 residues. From germline, CDR1 is SGHNT and CDR2 YYREEE (reference sequence). V shed 5 bases and J shed 0 bases, with 15 bases lying between them. CDR3 DNA: TGTGCCAGCAGACCCGACTTGCCCAGCTCCTACGAGCAGTACTTC. As protein: CASRPDLPSSYEQYF.

The gene calls are TRBV9 and TRBJ1-3; the D gene is possibly TRBD1 (5 bases). Germline CDR1 and CDR2: SGDLS and YYNGEE. The CDR3 is 17 residues long. Between the trimmed V and J ends, which lost 0 bases and 0 bases, there was a span of 13 bases. The CDR3, as DNA: TGTGCCAGCAGCGTAGCCACGGACATTTTCTCTGGAAACACCATATATTTT. Amino acid sequence: CASSVATDIFSGNTIYF.

This sequence joins TRBV6-6 and TRBJ1-1; D call uncertain. V gave up 7 bases and J gave up 5 bases, with 11 bases separating them. CDR1 MNHNY and CDR2 SVGAGI come from the germline V gene (reference sequence). This CDR3 has 12 residues. The CDR3, as DNA: TGTGCCAGCATGGAGGTTTGGACTGAAGCTTTCTTT. Its protein is CASMEVWTEAFF.

On this clone itself: The junction differs from germline at one of its ends, possibly a read error. The DNA for the CDR3 is TGTGCTAGCAGCCCGACAGGGGGGACCTCCTACAATGAGCAGTTCTTC. Translating it yields CASSPTGGTSYNEQFF. The V and J genes are TRBV7-7 and TRBJ2-1; TRBD1 agrees at 9 bases. Per germline, CDR1 SSHAT and CDR2 FNYEAQ (reference sequence). This CDR3 spans 16 amino acids. The variable domain in full, completed from reference TRBV7-7 and TRBJ2-1, reads GAGVSQSPRYKVTKRGQDVTLRCDPISSHATLYWYQQALGQGPEFLTYFNYEAQPDKSGLPSDRFSAERPEGSISTLTIQRTEQRDSAMYRCASSPTGGTSYNEQFFGPGTRLTVL.

The chain uses TRBV10-1 and TRBJ2-2; 11 bases match TRBD1. CDR3 length: 14 residues. The germline V gene has CDR1 WNHNN and CDR2 SYGVQD (reference sequence). Trimming cost V 6 bases and J 6 bases; bases outside gene matches: 3. The CDR3 DNA sequence: TGCGCCAGCAGACCGGGACAGGGGGCCGGGGAGCTGTTTTTT. Residues: CASRPGQGAGELFF.

This clone was counted a single time. CDR3 nucleotides: TGTGCCAGCAGCCCGGACAGGGCACGTGTTGAAGCTTTCTTT. Translating gives CASSPDRARVEAFF. V and J are TRBV27 and TRBJ1-1, with 8 bases aligning to TRBD1. Germline loops: CDR1 MNHEY, CDR2 SMNVEV (reference sequence). This CDR3 has 14 residues. V lost 6 bases to trimming and J lost 7 bases; unmatched junction nucleotides: 10.

This clone was seen a single time. This chain uses TRBV7-9 with TRBJ2-7; unclear D gene. Germline V lookup: CDR1 SEHNR, CDR2 FQNEAQ (reference sequence). This CDR3 has 11 residues. V was pared by 3 bases and J by 3 bases, with 3 bases between. The CDR3 loop is CASSFSYEQYF. CDR3 nucleotide sequence: TGTGCCAGCAGCTTTAGCTACGAGCAGTACTTC. Drawing the rest from reference TRBV7-9 and TRBJ2-7, the complete variable domain is DTGVSQNPRHKITKRGQNVTFRCDPISEHNRLYWYRQTLGQGPEFLTYFQNEAQLEKSRLLSDRFSAERPKGSFSTLEIQRTEQGDSAMYLCASSFSYEQYFGPGTRLTVT.

The chain has TRBV2 and TRBJ2-2; possible D gene TRBD2, 6 bases. Germline V gives CDR1 SNHLY, CDR2 FYNNEI. This CDR3 contains 13 residues. The V end lost 7 bases, the J end lost 4 bases, and 10 bases lay between the germline ends. CDR3 DNA sequence: TGTGCCAGCATGGGGGGTGGCACCGGGGAGCTGTTTTTT. It is translated as CASMGGGTGELFF.

Concerning this clone: Other DNA sequences within the sample encode an identical CDR3. V is TRBV10-2 and J is TRBJ1-1; D is unresolved. CDR1 WSHSY and CDR2 SAAADI come from the germline V gene. This CDR3 comprises 13 residues. V was trimmed by 6 bases and J by 1 base, leaving 9 bases between them. The DNA of the CDR3 is TGCGCCAGCAGACTAGCACGGAACACTGAAGCTTTCTTT. Translation gives CASRLARNTEAFF.

The chain has TRBV7-9 and TRBJ2-5, with TRBD1 matching over 7 bases. Trimming took 1 base from V and 4 from J; bases not matched to a gene: 3. Looked up from germline, CDR1 is SEHNR and CDR2 is FQNEAQ (reference sequence). The CDR3 length is 14 residues. For the CDR3, the DNA is TGTGCCAGCAGCTTAGAGGGGGCTCGAGAGACCCAGTACTTC. It is translated as CASSLEGARETQYF.